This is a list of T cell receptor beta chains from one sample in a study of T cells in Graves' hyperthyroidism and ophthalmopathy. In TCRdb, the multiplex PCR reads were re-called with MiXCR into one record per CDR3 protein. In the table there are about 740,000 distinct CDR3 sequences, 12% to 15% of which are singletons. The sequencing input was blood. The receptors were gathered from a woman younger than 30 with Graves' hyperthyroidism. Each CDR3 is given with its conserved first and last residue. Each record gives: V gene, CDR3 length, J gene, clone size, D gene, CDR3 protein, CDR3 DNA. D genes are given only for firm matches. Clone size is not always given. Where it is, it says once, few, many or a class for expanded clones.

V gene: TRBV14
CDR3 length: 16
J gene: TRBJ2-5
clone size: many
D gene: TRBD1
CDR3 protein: CASSQGDRGAWETQYF
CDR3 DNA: TGTGCCAGCAGCCAAGGGGACAGGGGTGCTTGGGAGACCCAGTACTTC

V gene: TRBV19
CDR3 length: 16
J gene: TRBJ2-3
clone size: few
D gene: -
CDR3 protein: CASSITLASSTDTQYF
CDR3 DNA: TGTGCCAGTAGTATAACCCTAGCGTCTAGCACAGATACGCAGTATTTT

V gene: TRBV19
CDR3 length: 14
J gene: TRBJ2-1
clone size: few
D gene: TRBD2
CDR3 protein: CASRNQRGPGEQFF
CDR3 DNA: TGTGCCAGTAGGAACCAGCGGGGCCCTGGGGAGCAGTTCTTC

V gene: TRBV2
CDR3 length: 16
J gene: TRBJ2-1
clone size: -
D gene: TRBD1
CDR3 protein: CATSESGTGGTGEQFF
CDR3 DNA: TGTGCCACCAGTGAATCCGGGACAGGGGGCACCGGTGAGCAGTTCTTC

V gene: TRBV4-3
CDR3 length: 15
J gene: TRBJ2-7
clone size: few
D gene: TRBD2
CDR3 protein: CASSQVGTSAYEQYF
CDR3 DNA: TGCGCCAGCAGCCAAGTGGGGACTAGCGCCTACGAGCAGTACTTC

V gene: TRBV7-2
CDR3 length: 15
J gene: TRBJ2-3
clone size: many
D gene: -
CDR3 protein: CASSSPAITPDTQYF
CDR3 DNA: TGTGCCAGCAGCTCACCAGCAATCACCCCAGATACGCAGTATTTT

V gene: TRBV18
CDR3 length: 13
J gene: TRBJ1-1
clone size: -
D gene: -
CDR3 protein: CASSPSQRTEAFF
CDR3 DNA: TGTGCCAGCTCGCCCTCTCAGCGCACTGAAGCTTTCTTT

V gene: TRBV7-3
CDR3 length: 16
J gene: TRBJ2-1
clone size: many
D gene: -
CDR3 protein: CASSLTGAGLYNEQFF
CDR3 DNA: TGTGCCAGCAGCTTAACTGGGGCGGGCCTTTACAATGAGCAGTTCTTC

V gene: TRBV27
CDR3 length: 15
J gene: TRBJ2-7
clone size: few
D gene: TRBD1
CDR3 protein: CASSRDRGVLYEQYF
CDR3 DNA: TGTGCCAGCAGCCGCGACAGGGGAGTTCTCTACGAGCAGTACTTC

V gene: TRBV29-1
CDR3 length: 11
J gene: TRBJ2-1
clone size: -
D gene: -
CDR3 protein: CSVELFGEQFF
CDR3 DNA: TGCAGCGTTGAGTTGTTCGGCGAGCAGTTCTTC

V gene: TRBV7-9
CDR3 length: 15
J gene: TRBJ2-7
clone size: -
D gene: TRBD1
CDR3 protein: CASSAKTGLSYEQYF
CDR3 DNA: TGTGCCAGCAGCGCGAAGACAGGGCTCTCCTACGAGCAGTACTTC

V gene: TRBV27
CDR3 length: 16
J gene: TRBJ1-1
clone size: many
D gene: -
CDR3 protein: CASSLLRGGPNTEAFF
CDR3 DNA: TGTGCCAGCAGTTTACTTAGAGGGGGGCCAAACACTGAAGCTTTCTTT

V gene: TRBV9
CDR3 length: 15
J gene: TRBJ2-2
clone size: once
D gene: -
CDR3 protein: CASGVAGAEYGELFF
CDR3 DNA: TGTGCCAGCGGCGTAGCTGGGGCTGAATACGGGGAGCTGTTTTTT

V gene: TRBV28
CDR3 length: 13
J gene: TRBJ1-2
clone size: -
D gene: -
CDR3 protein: CASSLSISGGYTF
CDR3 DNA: TGTGCCAGCAGTTTGTCCATCAGTGGAGGCTACACCTTC

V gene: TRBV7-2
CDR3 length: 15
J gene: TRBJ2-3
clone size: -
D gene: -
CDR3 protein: CASSLEGLRTDTQYF
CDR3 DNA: TGTGCCAGCAGCTTAGAGGGCCTTCGCACAGATACGCAGTATTTT

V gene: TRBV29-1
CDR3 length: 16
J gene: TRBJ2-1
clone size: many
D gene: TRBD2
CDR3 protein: CSVLALRTSGYNEQFF
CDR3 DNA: TGCAGCGTTCTCGCGTTGAGGACTAGCGGATACAATGAGCAGTTCTTC

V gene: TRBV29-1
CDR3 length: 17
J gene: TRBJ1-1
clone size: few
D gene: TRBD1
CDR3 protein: CSVAGFWGQGSATEAFF
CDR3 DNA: TGCAGCGTTGCTGGTTTTTGGGGACAGGGCTCGGCCACTGAAGCTTTCTTT

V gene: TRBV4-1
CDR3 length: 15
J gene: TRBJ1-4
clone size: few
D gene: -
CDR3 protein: CASMLPGTRGEKLFF
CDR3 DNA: TGCGCCAGCATGCTGCCGGGGACAAGGGGTGAAAAACTGTTTTTT

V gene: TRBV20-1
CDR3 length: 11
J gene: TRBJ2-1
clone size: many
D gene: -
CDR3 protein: CSADLGDEQFF
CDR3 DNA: TGCAGTGCGGATTTGGGGGATGAGCAGTTCTTC

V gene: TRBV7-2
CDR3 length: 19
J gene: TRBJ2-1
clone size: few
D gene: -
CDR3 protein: CASSSRDRGRSATYNEQFF
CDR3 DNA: TGTGCCAGCAGCTCCCGGGATAGGGGACGGAGCGCCACCTACAATGAGCAGTTCTTC

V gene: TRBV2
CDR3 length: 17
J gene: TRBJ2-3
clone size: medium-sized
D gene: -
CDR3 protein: CASSPRFRQTSTDTQYF
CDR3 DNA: TGTGCCAGCAGTCCTAGATTTCGACAGACAAGCACAGATACGCAGTATTTT

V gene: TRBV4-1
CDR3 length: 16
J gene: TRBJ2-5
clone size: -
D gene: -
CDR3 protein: CASSQEAGRSGETQYF
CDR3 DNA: TGCGCCAGCAGCCAAGAGGCCGGGAGAAGTGGAGAGACCCAGTACTTC

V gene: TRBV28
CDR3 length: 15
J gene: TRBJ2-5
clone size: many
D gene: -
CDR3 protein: CASSPRQWYQETQYF
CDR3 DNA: TGTGCCAGCAGTCCCCGACAGTGGTACCAAGAGACCCAGTACTTC

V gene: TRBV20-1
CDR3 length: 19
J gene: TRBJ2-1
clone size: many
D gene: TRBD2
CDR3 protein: CSAPSPLVGLAWFYNEQFF
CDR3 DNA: TGCAGTGCTCCCTCACCATTAGTCGGACTAGCCTGGTTCTACAATGAGCAGTTCTTC

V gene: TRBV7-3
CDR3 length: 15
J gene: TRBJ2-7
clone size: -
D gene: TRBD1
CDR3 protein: CASSKVPGTGYEQYF
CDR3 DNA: TGTGCCAGCAGCAAAGTCCCCGGGACAGGCTACGAGCAGTACTTC

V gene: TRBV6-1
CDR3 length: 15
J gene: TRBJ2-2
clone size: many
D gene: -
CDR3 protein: CASSPYPRWTGELFF
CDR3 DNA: TGTGCCAGCAGCCCGTATCCCAGGTGGACCGGGGAGCTGTTTTTT

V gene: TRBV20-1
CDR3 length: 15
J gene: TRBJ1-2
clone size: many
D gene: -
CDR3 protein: CSARAGILAAYGYTF
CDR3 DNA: TGCAGTGCTAGGGCAGGGATACTAGCGGCCTATGGCTACACCTTC

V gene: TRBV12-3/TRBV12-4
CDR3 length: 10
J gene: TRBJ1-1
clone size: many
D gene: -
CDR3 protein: CASGKYEAFF
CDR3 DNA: TGTGCCAGCGGTAAATATGAAGCTTTCTTT

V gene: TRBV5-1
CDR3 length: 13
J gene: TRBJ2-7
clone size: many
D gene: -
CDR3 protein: CASSWDSNYEQYF
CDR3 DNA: TGCGCCAGCAGCTGGGACTCAAACTACGAGCAGTACTTC